These 8 T cell receptor beta chains originate from one sample sequenced in a study of response to subunit inactivated influenza vaccine. MiXCR, run by TCRdb on the RT-PCR reads, gives a single entry per CDR3 protein. The sample contains just under 550,000 distinct CDR3 sequences, around 25% of which appear only once. These data also formed part of another study, on T cells expressing NK-cell markers. As that report states: A 5'RACE template switching approach incorporating UMIs was used to make TCR beta cDNA.

The specimen comprised CD4+ T cells sorted from PBMCs, sampled less than 13 days after vaccination. The receptors were sampled from a man aged 50 to 59 who received an inactivated influenza vaccine.

The rearrangement links TRBV20-1 to TRBJ2-3; no firm D call. CDR3 length: 12 amino acids. The germline V gene encodes CDR1 DFQATT and CDR2 SNEGSKA (reference sequence). Trimming stripped 0 bases from V and 2 bases from J, with 3 bases between. CDR3 bases: TGCAGTGCTAGAGAGAACACAGATACGCAGTATTTT. It specifies CSARENTDTQYF.

The gene calls are TRBV5-1 and TRBJ2-1, with 11 bases matching TRBD1. CDR1 and CDR2 from the germline V gene are SGHRS and YFSETQ. V lost 7 bases and J lost 7; bases outside the gene matches: 7. The length of the CDR3 is 14 residues. The DNA for the CDR3 is TGCGCCAGCTCGGGACAGGGGGTATGGAATGAGCAGTTCTTC. Protein product: CASSGQGVWNEQFF.

The rearrangement links TRBV7-2 to TRBJ2-3, with D perhaps TRBD2 (5 bases). V was shortened by 6 bases and J by 4 bases, with 14 bases between the two germline ends. The CDR3 sequence is 14 residues long. The germline V gene encodes CDR1 SGHTA and CDR2 FQGNSA. The CDR3 is CASSPAGLADTQYF. In DNA form, the CDR3 reads TGTGCCAGCAGTCCGGCGGGTTTAGCAGATACGCAGTATTTT.

This clonotype was detected once. The CDR3 is CASSLDRQNIQYF. In nucleotides, the CDR3 is TGTGCCAGCAGCTTAGATCGGCAGAACATTCAGTACTTC. The chain couples TRBV7-7 to TRBJ2-4; D is undetermined. The germline CDR1 and CDR2 sequences are SSHAT and FNYEAQ (reference sequence). V lost 1 base, J lost 7 bases, and 8 bases lay in between. This CDR3 region has 13 residues.

The DNA for the CDR3 is TGTGCCAGCAGCTTTGCAGGCTCTGGTAGTAGCTACAATGAGCAGTTCTTC. This encodes CASSFAGSGSSYNEQFF. The chain couples TRBV11-3 to TRBJ2-1; no clear D. This CDR3 has 17 residues. V shed 3 bases and J shed 3 bases, with 18 bases lying between them. Germline V lookup: CDR1 SGHNT, CDR2 YENEEA.

The chain employs TRBV15 and TRBJ2-2; D remains unclear. Germline CDR1 and CDR2: LNHNV and YYDKDF (reference sequence). The CDR3 extends over 15 amino acids. Trimming shortened V by 1 base and J by 6 bases, and 12 bases separated the two germline ends. The CDR3 is CATSRAKSLAGELFF. DNA of the CDR3: TGTGCCACCAGCAGAGCTAAGTCCCTGGCCGGGGAGCTGTTTTTT.

This clonotype was seen once. The CDR3 is CASSPRRQGPYSNQPQHF. CDR3 DNA: TGTGCCAGCAGCCCCCGGAGACAGGGACCCTATAGCAATCAGCCCCAGCATTTT. The chain is built from TRBV11-2 and TRBJ1-5, with 7 bases that match TRBD1. The junction had 13 bases not matched to a gene; V was cut back by 5 bases and J by 0 bases. In germline, CDR1 is SGHAT, CDR2 FQNNGV. The CDR3 extends over 18 amino acids. Complete variable domain (other parts from reference TRBV11-2 and TRBJ1-5): EAGVAQSPRYKIIEKRQSVAFWCNPISGHATLYWYQQILGQGPKLLIQFQNNGVVDDSQLPKDRFSAERLKGVDSTLKIQPAKLEDSAVYLCASSPRRQGPYSNQPQHFGDGTRLSIL.

This clonotype was observed a handful of times. V is TRBV24-1 and J is TRBJ2-2; weak D call: TRBD1 (6 bases). CDR3 length equals 15 residues. Germline V gene data show CDR1 as KGHDR and CDR2 as SFDVKD. Trimming removed 0 bases at V and 6 bases at J, with 10 bases between. CDR3 loop: CATSDLSQGSGELFF. Here the CDR3 DNA reads TGTGCCACCAGTGATTTGAGCCAGGGGTCCGGGGAGCTGTTTTTT.